The 10 T cell receptor beta chains in this list originate from one sample, sequenced in a study of CD8 T cells in Susac syndrome. The RNA input was about 0.5 to 1 ug, and it was reverse transcribed with random hexamers. MiXCR was run by TCRdb on the immunoSEQ multiplex PCR reads, yielding one entry per CDR3 protein. The table includes approximately 180,000 distinct CDR3 sequences, nearly 97% detected once. Specimen: CD4+ T cells from PBMCs. The receptor set was obtained from a human donor with multiple sclerosis.

The J gene is TRBJ2-1, the V gene TRBV5-1; D is ambiguous. Trimming pared 1 base from V and 2 bases from J, leaving 7 bases between. CDR1 and CDR2 from the germline V gene are SGHRS and YFSETQ. CDR3 length equals 14 residues. The CDR3 region is CASSLSATYNEQFF. In DNA form, the CDR3 reads TGCGCCAGCAGCTTGTCGGCAACCTACAATGAGCAGTTCTTC.

The V gene is TRBV12-3 or TRBV12-4, the J gene TRBJ2-3; D is undetermined. The CDR3 contains 14 residues. V was cut by 6 bases and J by 0 bases, with 10 bases left in between. CDR3 protein: CASRLMGSTDTQYF. The CDR3 DNA sequence: TGTGCCAGCAGACTAATGGGTAGCACAGATACGCAGTATTTT.

This clonotype is a singleton in its sample. This rearrangement joins TRBV12-3 or TRBV12-4 to TRBJ2-1; the match to TRBD1 covers 11 bases. V trimming: 6 bases; J trimming: 15 bases; junction bases outside the gene matches: 7. This CDR3 contains 12 residues. This chain's CDR3 is CASSKTGTGGFF. The CDR3 nucleotides read TGTGCCAGCAGCAAGACCGGGACAGGGGGGTTCTTC.

V and J are TRBV28 and TRBJ2-5; 8 bases match TRBD2. V dropped 3 bases and J dropped 0; count of bases not matched to a gene: 3. Looked up from germline, CDR1 is MDHEN and CDR2 is SYDVKM. This CDR3 spans 15 amino acids. The CDR3 DNA follows: TGTGCCAGCAGTTTGGAGCGGGGGAACCAAGAGACCCAGTACTTC. It is translated as CASSLERGNQETQYF.

The chain employs TRBV9 and TRBJ2-1, with 7 nucleotides matching TRBD1. The CDR3 runs to 17 residues. Looked up from germline, CDR1 is SGDLS and CDR2 is YYNGEE. Trimming took 4 bases from V and 0 from J; bases not matched to a gene: 10. The chain's CDR3 is CASSPWDRLSSYNEQFF. DNA of the CDR3: TGTGCCAGCAGCCCTTGGGACAGACTAAGCTCCTACAATGAGCAGTTCTTC.

This clonotype was seen just once. The chain links TRBV3-1 to TRBJ2-5; the match to TRBD2 covers 8 bases. V was clipped by 2 bases and J by 4 bases; unmatched bases: 3. The CDR3 is 14 amino acids. Germline V gives CDR1 LGHDT, CDR2 YNNKEL (reference sequence). The CDR3 spells CASSQSLAGETQYF. In nucleotides, the CDR3 is TGTGCCAGCAGCCAATCGCTAGCGGGAGAGACCCAGTACTTC.

Only one count was recorded for this clonotype. The genes are TRBV14 and TRBJ1-6; D gene unclear. The CDR3 covers 17 residues. Trimming cost V 1 base and J 0 bases, with 10 bases left between them. The germline CDR1 and CDR2 sequences are SGHDN and FVKESK. The CDR3 spells CASSQVDGSSYNSPLHF. For the CDR3, the DNA is TGTGCCAGCAGCCAAGTGGACGGCAGCTCCTATAATTCACCCCTCCACTTT.

The rearrangement joins TRBV5-1 to TRBJ2-7; the D gene is possibly TRBD2 (5 bases). Trimming shortened V by 4 bases and J by 2 bases, and 10 bases separated the two germline ends. CDR1 and CDR2 from the germline V gene are SGHRS and YFSETQ. The CDR3 totals 13 residues. The CDR3 loop reads CASSPEAAYEQYF. The CDR3 DNA is TGCGCCAGCAGCCCGGAGGCAGCCTACGAGCAGTACTTC.

V gene TRBV20-1 combines with J gene TRBJ2-5; D possibly corresponds to TRBD1 (5 bases). The germline V gene has CDR1 DFQATT and CDR2 SNEGSKA (reference sequence). The CDR3 contains 14 residues. V gave up 6 bases and J gave up 5 bases, with 19 bases separating them. The DNA for the CDR3 is TGCAGTGCGTCCAGGGATGGCTCAGGGGAGACCCAGTACTTC. The encoded protein is CSASRDGSGETQYF.

This CDR3 is CASSFDLAGVNTEAFF. CDR3 nucleotides: TGTGCCAGCAGCTTCGACTTGGCGGGGGTGAACACTGAAGCTTTCTTT. This chain links TRBV11-2 with TRBJ1-1, with TRBD1 as a possible D gene (5 bases). Per the germline V gene, CDR1 is SGHAT and CDR2 is FQNNGV. Trimming removed 3 bases at V and 0 bases at J, with 14 bases between. The CDR3 length is 16 residues.